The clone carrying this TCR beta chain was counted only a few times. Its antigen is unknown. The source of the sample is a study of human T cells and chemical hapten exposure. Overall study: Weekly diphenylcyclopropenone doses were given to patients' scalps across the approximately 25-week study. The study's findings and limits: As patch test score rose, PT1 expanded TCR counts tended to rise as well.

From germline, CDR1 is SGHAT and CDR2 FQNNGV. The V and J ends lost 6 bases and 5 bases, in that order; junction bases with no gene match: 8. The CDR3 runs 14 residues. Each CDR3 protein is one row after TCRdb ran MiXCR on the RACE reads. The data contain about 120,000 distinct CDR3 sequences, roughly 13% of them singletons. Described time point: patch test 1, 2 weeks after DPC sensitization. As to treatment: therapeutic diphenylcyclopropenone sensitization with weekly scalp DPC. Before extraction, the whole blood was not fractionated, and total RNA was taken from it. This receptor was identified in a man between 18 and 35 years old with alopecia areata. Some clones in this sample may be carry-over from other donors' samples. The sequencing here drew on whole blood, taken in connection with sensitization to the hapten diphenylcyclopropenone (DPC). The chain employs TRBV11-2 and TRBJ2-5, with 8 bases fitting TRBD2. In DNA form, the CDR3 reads TGTGCCAGCAGATATAGCGGGGCTGGGGAGACCCAGTACTTC. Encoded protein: CASRYSGAGETQYF.